This T cell receptor (beta chain) was sequenced during a study of shared clonotypes between healthy human individuals. CDR1 is SGDLS and CDR2 is YYNGEE in the germline V gene. V dropped 3 bases and J dropped 3 bases, with 10 bases sitting between them. The CDR3 length is 13 residues. Selected positively for CCR7 and CD45RO-negative, naive CD8 cells excluded terminally differentiated effector memory CD45RA+ cells. Data came from immunoSEQ multiplex PCR; TCRdb stores just in-frame clones and leaves some out. The table shows under 2,000,000 clones, with approximately 94% occurring only once. This rearrangement joins TRBV9 to TRBJ2-7; TRBD1 or TRBD2 may be the D gene (5 bases each). Sequenced sample: naive CD8+ T cells sorted from blood. The clonotype comes from a man younger than 30 in good health. The CDR3 bases are TGTGCCAGCAGCGGGGACGGTGACTACGAGCAGTACTTC. It specifies CASSGDGDYEQYF.